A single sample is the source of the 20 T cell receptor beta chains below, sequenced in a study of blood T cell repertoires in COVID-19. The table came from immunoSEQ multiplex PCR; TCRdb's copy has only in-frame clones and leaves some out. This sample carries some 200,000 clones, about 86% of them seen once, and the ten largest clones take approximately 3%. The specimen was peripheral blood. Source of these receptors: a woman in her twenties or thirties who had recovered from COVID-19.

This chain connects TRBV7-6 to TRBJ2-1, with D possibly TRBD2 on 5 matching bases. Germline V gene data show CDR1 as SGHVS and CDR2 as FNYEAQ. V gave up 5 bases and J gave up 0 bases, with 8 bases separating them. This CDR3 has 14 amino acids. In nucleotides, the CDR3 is TGTGCCAGCAGCGACTATAGCTCCTACAATGAGCAGTTCTTC. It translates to CASSDYSSYNEQFF.

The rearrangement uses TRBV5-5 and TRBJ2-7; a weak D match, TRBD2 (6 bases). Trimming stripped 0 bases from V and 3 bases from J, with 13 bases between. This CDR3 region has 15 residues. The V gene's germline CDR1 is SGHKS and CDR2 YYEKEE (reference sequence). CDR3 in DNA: TGTGCCAGCAGCTTGGGGTTGGGGGGTTACTACGAGCAGTACTTC. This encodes CASSLGLGGYYEQYF.

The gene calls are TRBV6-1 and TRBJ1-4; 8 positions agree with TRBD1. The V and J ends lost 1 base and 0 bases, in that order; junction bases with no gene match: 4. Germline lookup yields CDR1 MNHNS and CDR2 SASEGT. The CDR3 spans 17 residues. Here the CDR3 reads CASSEGTGSATNEKLFF. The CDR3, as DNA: TGTGCCAGCAGTGAAGGGACAGGGAGTGCAACTAATGAAAAACTGTTTTTT.

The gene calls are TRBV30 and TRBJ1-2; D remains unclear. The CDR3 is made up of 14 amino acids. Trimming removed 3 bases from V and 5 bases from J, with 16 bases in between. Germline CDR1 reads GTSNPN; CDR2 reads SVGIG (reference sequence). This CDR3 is CAWSASSTIYGYTF. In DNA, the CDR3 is TGTGCCTGGAGCGCGTCCAGCACTATTTATGGCTACACCTTC.

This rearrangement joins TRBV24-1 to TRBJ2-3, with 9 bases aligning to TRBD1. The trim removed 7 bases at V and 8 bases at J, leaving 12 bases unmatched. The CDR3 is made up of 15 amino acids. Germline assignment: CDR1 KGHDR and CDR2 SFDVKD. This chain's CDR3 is CATSHTGTGSVTQYF. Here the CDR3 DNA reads TGTGCCACCAGCCATACCGGGACAGGGTCCGTTACGCAGTATTTT.

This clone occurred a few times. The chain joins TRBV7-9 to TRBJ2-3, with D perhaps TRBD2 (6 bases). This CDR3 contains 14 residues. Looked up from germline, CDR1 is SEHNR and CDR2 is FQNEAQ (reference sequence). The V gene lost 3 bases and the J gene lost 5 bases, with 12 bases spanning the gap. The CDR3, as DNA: TGTGCCAGCAGCTTGGAGGGCCGGGGAGATACGCAGTATTTT. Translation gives CASSLEGRGDTQYF.

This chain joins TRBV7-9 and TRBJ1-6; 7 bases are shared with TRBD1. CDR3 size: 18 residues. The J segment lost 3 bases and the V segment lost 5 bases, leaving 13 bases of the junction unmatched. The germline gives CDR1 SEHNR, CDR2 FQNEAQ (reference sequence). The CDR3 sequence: CASSKTGLGTYYNSPLHF. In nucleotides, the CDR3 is TGTGCCAGCAGCAAGACAGGGTTGGGGACATACTATAATTCACCCCTCCACTTT.

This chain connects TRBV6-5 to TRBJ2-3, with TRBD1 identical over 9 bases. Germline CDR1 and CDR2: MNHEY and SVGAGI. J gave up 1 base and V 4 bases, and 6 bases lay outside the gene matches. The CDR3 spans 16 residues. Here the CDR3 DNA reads TGTGCCAGCAGTTTAGACAGGGGGGGTGGCACAGATACGCAGTATTTT. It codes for CASSLDRGGGTDTQYF.

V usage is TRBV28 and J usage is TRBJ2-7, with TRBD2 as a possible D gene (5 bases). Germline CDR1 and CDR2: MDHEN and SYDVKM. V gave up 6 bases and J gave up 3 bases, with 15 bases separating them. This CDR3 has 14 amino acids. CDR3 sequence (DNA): TGTGCCAGCAGGACGCCGGGAAAGAACTACGAGCAGTACTTC. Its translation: CASRTPGKNYEQYF.

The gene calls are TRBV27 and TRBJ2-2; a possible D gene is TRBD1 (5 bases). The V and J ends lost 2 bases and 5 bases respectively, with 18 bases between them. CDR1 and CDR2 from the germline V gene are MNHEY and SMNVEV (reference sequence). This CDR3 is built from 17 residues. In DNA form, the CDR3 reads TGTGCCAGCAGTTTAGAGATGGCCAGGGTGGTTACCGGGGAGCTGTTTTTT. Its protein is CASSLEMARVVTGELFF.

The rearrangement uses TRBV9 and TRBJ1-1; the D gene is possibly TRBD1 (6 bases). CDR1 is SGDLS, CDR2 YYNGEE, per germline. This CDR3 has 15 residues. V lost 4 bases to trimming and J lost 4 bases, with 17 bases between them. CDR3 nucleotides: TGTGCCAGCAGCACCAGCCGGGGAGGGGGCACTGAAGCTTTCTTT. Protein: CASSTSRGGGTEAFF. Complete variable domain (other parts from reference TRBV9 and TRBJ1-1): DSGVTQTPKHLITATGQRVTLRCSPRSGDLSVYWYQQSLDQGLQFLIQYYNGEERAKGNILERFSAQQFPDLHSELNLSSLELGDSALYFCASSTSRGGGTEAFFGQGTRLTVV.

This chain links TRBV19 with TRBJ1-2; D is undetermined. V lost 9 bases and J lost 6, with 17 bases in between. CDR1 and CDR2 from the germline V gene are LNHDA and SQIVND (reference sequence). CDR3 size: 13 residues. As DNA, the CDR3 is TGTGCCAGCGCACATAATATCTTCGATGGCTACACCTTC. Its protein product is CASAHNIFDGYTF.

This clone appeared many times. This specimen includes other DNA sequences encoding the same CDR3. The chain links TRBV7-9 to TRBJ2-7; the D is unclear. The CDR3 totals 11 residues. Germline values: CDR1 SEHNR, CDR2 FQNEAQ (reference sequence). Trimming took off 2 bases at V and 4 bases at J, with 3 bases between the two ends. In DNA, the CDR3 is TGTGCCAGCAGCTTACGGTACGAGCAGTACTTC. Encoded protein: CASSLRYEQYF.

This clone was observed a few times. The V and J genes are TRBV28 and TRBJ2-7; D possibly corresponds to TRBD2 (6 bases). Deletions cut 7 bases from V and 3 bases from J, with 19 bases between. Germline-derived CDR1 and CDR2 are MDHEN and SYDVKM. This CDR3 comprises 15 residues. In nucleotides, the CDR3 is TGTGCCAGCACCACTGTGACTGGGAGGCACTACGAGCAGTACTTC. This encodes CASTTVTGRHYEQYF.

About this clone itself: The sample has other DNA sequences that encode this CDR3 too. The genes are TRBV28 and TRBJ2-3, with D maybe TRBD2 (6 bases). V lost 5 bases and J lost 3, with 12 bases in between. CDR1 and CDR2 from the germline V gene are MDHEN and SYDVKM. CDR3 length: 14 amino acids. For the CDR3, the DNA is TGTGCCAGCAGTCCAGGGACTTCTACAGATACGCAGTATTTT. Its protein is CASSPGTSTDTQYF.

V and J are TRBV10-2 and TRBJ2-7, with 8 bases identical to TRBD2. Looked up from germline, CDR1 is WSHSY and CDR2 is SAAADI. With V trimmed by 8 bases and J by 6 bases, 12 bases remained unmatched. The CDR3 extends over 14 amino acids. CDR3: CASGREAHLSEQYF. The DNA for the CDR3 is TGCGCCAGCGGGCGGGAGGCCCACCTCTCCGAGCAGTACTTC.

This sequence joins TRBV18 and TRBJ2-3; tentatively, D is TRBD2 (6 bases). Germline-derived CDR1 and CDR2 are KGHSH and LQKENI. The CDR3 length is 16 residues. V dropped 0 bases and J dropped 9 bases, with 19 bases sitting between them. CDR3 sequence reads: CASSPPRDGGESTQYF. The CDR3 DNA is TGTGCCAGCTCACCACCGAGAGATGGAGGGGAAAGCACGCAGTATTTT.

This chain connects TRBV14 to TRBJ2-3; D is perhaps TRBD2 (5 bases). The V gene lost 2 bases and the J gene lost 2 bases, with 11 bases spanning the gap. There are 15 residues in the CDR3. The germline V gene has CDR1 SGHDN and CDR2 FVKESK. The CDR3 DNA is TGTGCCAGCAGCCAACGGGCGGGCCACACAGATACGCAGTATTTT. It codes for CASSQRAGHTDTQYF.

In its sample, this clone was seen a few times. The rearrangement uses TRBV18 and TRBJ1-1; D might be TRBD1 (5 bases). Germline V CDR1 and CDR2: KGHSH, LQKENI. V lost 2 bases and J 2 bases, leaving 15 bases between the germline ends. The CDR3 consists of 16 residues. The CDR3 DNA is TGTGCCAGCTCACCAGGTGTGGGCAGGGCAAACACTGAAGCTTTCTTT. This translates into CASSPGVGRANTEAFF.

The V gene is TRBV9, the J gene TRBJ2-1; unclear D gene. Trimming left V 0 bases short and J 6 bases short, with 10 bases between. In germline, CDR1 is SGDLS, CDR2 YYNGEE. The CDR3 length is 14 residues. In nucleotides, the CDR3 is TGTGCCAGCAGCGTAGAAGGCAGGTTCAATGAGCAGTTCTTC. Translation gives CASSVEGRFNEQFF.